Presented here are 32 T cell receptor beta chains from one specimen sequenced in a study of CD8+ T cells in alopecia areata. Reverse transcribed after extraction, RNA yielded cDNA as the sequencing template. Produced via immunoSEQ multiplex PCR; TCRdb's table is partial and in-frame only. The sample carries about 200,000 clones, 56% recorded once. Sequenced: CD8+ T cells sorted from blood. Every receptor here comes from a human donor in good health.

The V call is TRBV5-4, the J call TRBJ1-2; no definite D call. Trimming left V 6 bases short and J 5 bases short, with 17 bases between. Germline V gene data show CDR1 as SGHNT and CDR2 as YYREEE (reference sequence). The CDR3 extends over 14 amino acids. Written as DNA, the CDR3 is TGTGCCAGCACCCGGGGTGCGCTGGGATATGGCTACACCTTC. It is translated as CASTRGALGYGYTF.

CDR3 in DNA: TGCAGCGTTGAAGACGGGGGGGCCGGAGAGACCCAGTACTTC. Translated, it gives CSVEDGGAGETQYF. The V and J genes are TRBV29-1 and TRBJ2-5; 8 nucleotides match TRBD2. Germline V gene lookup returns CDR1 SQVTM and CDR2 ANQGSEA. The CDR3 length is 14 residues. Germline trimming cut 0 bases from V and 4 bases from J; bases unmatched to any gene: 4.

The chain is built from TRBV5-1 and TRBJ1-2, with a weak D call TRBD1 (5 bases). From germline, CDR1 is SGHRS and CDR2 YFSETQ. Trimming cost V 0 bases and J 0 bases, with 9 bases left between them. The CDR3 consists of 15 residues. CDR3 region: CASSLEPGTNYGYTF. CDR3 DNA sequence: TGCGCCAGCAGCTTGGAACCAGGGACTAACTATGGCTACACCTTC.

The gene calls are TRBV29-1 and TRBJ1-2; 9 bases line up with TRBD1. Germline CDR1 reads SQVTM; CDR2 reads ANQGSEA. The CDR3 consists of 14 residues. The V gene end was trimmed by 4 bases and the J gene end by 7 bases; junction bases not matched to a gene: 10. CDR3 in DNA: TGCAGCGTTGTCCCGGGACAGGGAATTGGTGGCTACACCTTC. Its protein product is CSVVPGQGIGGYTF.

The V and J genes are TRBV6-5 and TRBJ2-1; D is possibly TRBD2 (6 bases). CDR1 and CDR2 (germline): MNHEY, SVGAGI. With 6 bases removed from V and 14 bases from J, the gap between germline ends came to 23 bases. The CDR3 covers 14 residues. The DNA of the CDR3 is TGTGCCAGCAGGGGAACCGGGACTCCAGGTGGGGAGTTCTTC. Translation: CASRGTGTPGGEFF.

CDR3 loop: CASSQVAGTGDYGYTF. The CDR3, as DNA: TGCGCCAGCAGCCAAGTCGCCGGGACAGGGGACTATGGCTACACCTTC. The J gene is TRBJ1-2, the V gene TRBV4-1; 10 bases are shared with TRBD1. The length of the CDR3 is 16 residues. Germline assignment: CDR1 MGHRA and CDR2 YSYEKL. V lost 1 base and J lost 3; bases outside the gene matches: 5.

The genes are TRBV2 and TRBJ1-1; D ambiguous. There are 11 residues in the CDR3. V dropped 4 bases and J dropped 7 bases, with 7 bases sitting between them. Looked up from germline, CDR1 is SNHLY and CDR2 is FYNNEI. CDR3 sequence reads: CASSGTREAFF. CDR3 DNA sequence: TGTGCCAGCAGTGGGACGCGTGAAGCTTTCTTT.

CDR3 coding DNA: TGCAGCGTTGAAGGTATCGTCGGTGCTAGCACAGATACGCAGTATTTT. It encodes CSVEGIVGASTDTQYF. This chain uses TRBV29-1 with TRBJ2-3; D gene ambiguous. The CDR3 extends over 16 amino acids. Germline CDR1 reads SQVTM; CDR2 reads ANQGSEA. Trimming took 1 base from V and 0 from J, leaving 14 bases between them.

This clone was found a few times. The chain couples TRBV19 to TRBJ2-1; D is possibly TRBD1 or TRBD2 (6 bases each). The CDR3 length is 15 residues. The germline V and J ends were trimmed by 0 bases and 8 bases, with 14 bases remaining between them. CDR1 LNHDA and CDR2 SQIVND come from the germline V gene (reference sequence). The CDR3 nucleotides read TGTGCCAGTAGTATAGATCCTCCGGGGGCCCATGAGCAGTTCTTC. Protein: CASSIDPPGAHEQFF.

This rearrangement joins TRBV9 to TRBJ2-1; maybe TRBD2 (5 bases). Deletions cut 0 bases from V and 8 bases from J, with 9 bases between. Germline V gene data show CDR1 as SGDLS and CDR2 as YYNGEE. The length of the CDR3 is 13 residues. The CDR3 DNA follows: TGTGCCAGCAGCGTAGGAGGGTTCGATGAGCAGTTCTTC. Encoded protein: CASSVGGFDEQFF.

The rearrangement uses TRBV7-9 and TRBJ2-6; D gene unclear. Germline V CDR1 and CDR2: SEHNR, FQNEAQ (reference sequence). There are 16 residues in the CDR3. The V end was cut by 4 bases, the J end by 2 bases, with 12 bases between. The CDR3: CASSWGTPTGANVLTF. In nucleotides, the CDR3 is TGTGCCAGCAGCTGGGGAACACCGACTGGGGCCAACGTCCTGACTTTC.

This clone was seen only a few times. This sequence joins TRBV6-5 and TRBJ1-2; a weak D match, TRBD1 (5 bases). The CDR3 has 16 residues. Germline-derived CDR1 and CDR2 are MNHEY and SVGAGI. Trimming shortened V by 2 bases and J by 3 bases, and 16 bases separated the two germline ends. CDR3 loop: CASSYLGTDGDYGYTF. DNA of the CDR3: TGTGCCAGCAGTTACCTCGGGACGGACGGAGACTATGGCTACACCTTC.

This chain's CDR3 is CASSPPGGQETQYF. CDR3 sequence (DNA): TGTGCCAGCAGCCCCCCGGGGGGCCAAGAGACCCAGTACTTC. The chain is built from TRBV7-9 and TRBJ2-5; 7 bases are a match to TRBD2. Germline V gene data show CDR1 as SEHNR and CDR2 as FQNEAQ (reference sequence). The V segment lost 5 bases and the J segment 1 base; nucleotides outside the gene matches: 4. This CDR3 spans 14 amino acids.

The rearrangement links TRBV9 to TRBJ2-3; 10 bases are a match to TRBD2. Trimming took 0 bases from V and 6 from J; bases not matched to a gene: 4. Germline V gene lookup returns CDR1 SGDLS and CDR2 YYNGEE. The CDR3 length is 15 residues. The CDR3 loop reads CASSVAGTSADTQYF. The CDR3 region has the DNA TGTGCCAGCAGCGTAGCAGGGACTAGCGCTGATACGCAGTATTTT.

This clone appeared a few times. The chain employs TRBV2 and TRBJ1-1; no definite D call. The CDR3 has 12 amino acids. V was clipped by 8 bases and J by 1 base, with 8 bases between them. CDR1 SNHLY and CDR2 FYNNEI come from the germline V gene. The CDR3 nucleotides are TGTGCCAGCCGCAGCAGGAACACTGAAGCTTTCTTT. Translation: CASRSRNTEAFF.

The chain recombines TRBV4-1 with TRBJ2-1; D call uncertain. The CDR3 totals 12 residues. Trimming shortened V by 0 bases and J by 4 bases, and 1 base separated the two germline ends. Per the germline V gene, CDR1 is MGHRA and CDR2 is YSYEKL. In DNA form, the CDR3 reads TGCGCCAGCAGCCAAGAGTACAATGAGCAGTTCTTC. This sequence encodes CASSQEYNEQFF.

The chain has TRBV29-1 and TRBJ1-2, with no clear D. V was pared by 3 bases and J by 2 bases, with 7 bases between. CDR3 size: 12 residues. The V gene's germline CDR1 is SQVTM and CDR2 ANQGSEA. The CDR3 loop is CSVDAENYGYTF. The CDR3 region has the DNA TGCAGCGTTGATGCGGAGAACTATGGCTACACCTTC.

There are a few counts of this clone. This chain joins TRBV11-2 and TRBJ2-1, with D uncertain. V dropped 2 bases and J dropped 7 bases, with 0 bases sitting between them. The germline CDR1 and CDR2 sequences are SGHAT and FQNNGV. The CDR3 is 10 residues long. The CDR3 DNA reads as TGTGCCAGCAGCTTAAATGAGCAGTTCTTC. Translation gives CASSLNEQFF. Drawing the rest from reference TRBV11-2 and TRBJ2-1, the complete variable domain is EAGVAQSPRYKIIEKRQSVAFWCNPISGHATLYWYQQILGQGPKLLIQFQNNGVVDDSQLPKDRFSAERLKGVDSTLKIQPAKLEDSAVYLCASSLNEQFFGPGTRLTVL.

Only one count was recorded for this clone. The gene calls are TRBV11-2 and TRBJ2-5; 10 nucleotides match TRBD2. The germline V gene has CDR1 SGHAT and CDR2 FQNNGV. CDR3 length equals 16 residues. V lost 2 bases, J lost 1 base, and 4 bases stayed unmatched. Written as DNA, the CDR3 is TGTGCCAGCAGCTTACCGCTAGCGGGGGCCCAAGAGACCCAGTACTTC. It yields the protein CASSLPLAGAQETQYF.

This clone was picked up many times. CDR3 loop: CASTPQGAKDTQYF. CDR3 DNA: TGTGCCAGCACCCCACAGGGGGCGAAAGATACGCAGTATTTT. The chain has TRBV9 and TRBJ2-3; 9 bases map to TRBD1. Unmatched junction bases numbered 7, after V lost 6 bases and J lost 5 bases. The germline V gene encodes CDR1 SGDLS and CDR2 YYNGEE. This CDR3 is 14 amino acids long.

The chain combines TRBV2 with TRBJ1-5; perhaps TRBD1 as D (6 bases). This CDR3 contains 16 residues. Trimming took off 3 bases at V and 2 bases at J, with 14 bases between the two ends. Germline V gene lookup returns CDR1 SNHLY and CDR2 FYNNEI. The CDR3 nucleotides are TGTGCCAGCAGTGATTTGGTACAGGGAGGCAATCAGCCCCAGCATTTT. The encoded protein is CASSDLVQGGNQPQHF.

This clone was counted a few times. J is TRBJ2-7 and V is TRBV21-1; whether TRBD1, the table's D call, matches the DNA was not checked. TRBV21-1 is a pseudogene. The CDR3 is 14 amino acids. CDR3 nucleotides: TGTGCCAGCAGCGCCAGACAGGGGGGCTACGAGCAGTACTTC. Its protein is CASSARQGGYEQYF.

The V and J genes are TRBV2 and TRBJ1-6, with no clear D. V was clipped by 2 bases and J by 0 bases, with 8 bases between them. The CDR3 consists of 16 residues. Germline V gene data show CDR1 as SNHLY and CDR2 as FYNNEI. The CDR3 region is CASSESGSSYNSPLHF. In DNA form, the CDR3 reads TGTGCCAGCAGTGAATCGGGTAGCTCCTATAATTCACCCCTCCACTTT.

CDR3 residues: CASSQAGQAETQYF. The CDR3, as DNA: TGCGCCAGCAGCCAAGCTGGACAGGCGGAGACCCAGTACTTC. The rearrangement links TRBV4-1 to TRBJ2-5; the match to TRBD1 covers 7 bases. Germline lookup yields CDR1 MGHRA and CDR2 YSYEKL. This CDR3 region has 14 residues. The V gene end was trimmed by 1 base and the J gene end by 5 bases; junction bases not matched to a gene: 4.

CDR3 coding DNA: TGTGCCAGCAGCTCGGGACAGAGCAATCAGCCCCAGCATTTT. Protein product: CASSSGQSNQPQHF. The chain recombines TRBV7-9 with TRBJ1-5; TRBD1 aligns across 7 bases. Germline assignment: CDR1 SEHNR and CDR2 FQNEAQ (reference sequence). There are 14 residues in the CDR3. Trimming took 4 bases from V and 1 from J; bases not matched to a gene: 1.

This clone was seen more than once but under ten times. The chain recombines TRBV7-9 with TRBJ2-1; D is unresolved. V lost 6 bases and J 8 bases, leaving 14 bases between the germline ends. Germline loops: CDR1 SEHNR, CDR2 FQNEAQ (reference sequence). The CDR3 spans 13 residues. This CDR3 is CASSQGPNYEQFF. CDR3 sequence (DNA): TGTGCCAGCAGTCAAGGACCCAACTATGAGCAGTTCTTC.

A few counts support this clone. The rearrangement joins TRBV5-4 to TRBJ1-2; tentatively, D is TRBD1 (5 bases). CDR1 is SGHNT, CDR2 YYREEE, per germline (reference sequence). Trimming removed 3 bases at V and 5 bases at J, with 14 bases between. This CDR3 is built from 14 residues. The DNA for the CDR3 is TGTGCCAGCAGCTGGGGGGACGGAAGTTATGGCTACACCTTC. Amino acid sequence: CASSWGDGSYGYTF.

This clone was found once. The genes are TRBV25-1 and TRBJ1-5, with D uncertain. Trimming stripped 11 bases from V and 0 bases from J, with 5 bases between. Germline V gene sequence: CDR1 MGHDK, CDR2 SYGVNS. This CDR3 is built from 11 residues. The CDR3 DNA is TGTGCCTCGGGTAGCAATCAGCCCCAGCATTTT. Protein product: CASGSNQPQHF.

The J gene is TRBJ2-5, the V gene TRBV6-6; 7 positions agree with TRBD1. Germline assignment: CDR1 MNHNY and CDR2 SVGAGI (reference sequence). This CDR3 spans 14 amino acids. V gave up 5 bases and J gave up 1 base; unmatched junction bases: 4. Here the CDR3 DNA reads TGTGCCAGCAGTCAAGACAGGGCCCAAGAGACCCAGTACTTC. Encoded protein: CASSQDRAQETQYF.

The rearrangement links TRBV23-1 to TRBJ1-5; tentative D call: TRBD1 (5 bases). TRBV23-1 is assigned to the ORF class and has an uncertain function. The CDR3 contains 16 residues. V was clipped by 11 bases and J by 8 bases, with 28 bases between them. The CDR3 DNA reads as TGCGCCCCCGGGGGGGGACGTCGCGAGCTAATCAAGCCCCAGCATTTT. Protein sequence: CAPGGGRRELIKPQHF.

This chain links TRBV5-1 with TRBJ2-7, with unresolved D. The V gene's germline CDR1 is SGHRS and CDR2 YFSETQ. CDR3 size: 12 residues. V shed 1 base and J shed 3 bases, with 5 bases lying between them. As DNA, the CDR3 is TGCGCCAGCAGCTTGAACGGCTACGAGCAGTACTTC. This encodes CASSLNGYEQYF.

V gene TRBV9 combines with J gene TRBJ1-1; no clear D. The V gene's germline CDR1 is SGDLS and CDR2 YYNGEE. CDR3 length: 15 residues. V was pared by 4 bases and J by 2 bases, with 15 bases between. CDR3 nucleotides: TGTGCCAGCAGCCCCTCCGGGGAGGGAAACACTGAAGCTTTCTTT. Translating gives CASSPSGEGNTEAFF.